Listed here are 25 T cell receptor beta chains from one sample, sequenced in a study of T cell responses to AZD1222 COVID-19 vaccine. Clones were read by immunoSEQ multiplex PCR, and TCRdb kept only the in-frame ones, dropping some. There are more than 150,000 clones in the sample; around 87% occur only once, and about a tenth lies in the top ten. Material: peripheral blood, obtained 28 days after the second AZD1222 dose. All receptors come from an adult who received the AZD1222 COVID-19 vaccine.

This clone has a count of ten or more. The gene calls are TRBV11-2 and TRBJ2-1, with 16 bases identical to TRBD2. Germline CDR1 reads SGHAT; CDR2 reads FQNNGV. This CDR3 is built from 18 residues. The V and J ends lost 5 bases and 7 bases, in that order; junction bases with no gene match: 11. This chain's CDR3 is CASSPGTSGRARRNEQFF. The CDR3 coding sequence is TGTGCCAGCAGCCCCGGGACTAGCGGGAGGGCCAGACGGAATGAGCAGTTCTTC. The full variable domain, rest sourced from reference TRBV11-2 and TRBJ2-1, is EAGVAQSPRYKIIEKRQSVAFWCNPISGHATLYWYQQILGQGPKLLIQFQNNGVVDDSQLPKDRFSAERLKGVDSTLKIQPAKLEDSAVYLCASSPGTSGRARRNEQFFGPGTRLTVL.

The V gene is TRBV11-2, the J gene TRBJ1-1, with 7 bases lining up with TRBD1. From germline, CDR1 is SGHAT and CDR2 FQNNGV. Trimming removed 4 bases from V and 4 bases from J; junction bases left unmatched: 6. The CDR3 spans 14 residues. CDR3: CASSSRAGGTEAFF. CDR3 DNA: TGTGCCAGCAGCTCAAGGGCAGGGGGCACTGAAGCTTTCTTT.

The chain joins TRBV19 to TRBJ2-1; 9 nucleotides line up with TRBD2. Trimming cost V 3 bases and J 5 bases; bases outside gene matches: 2. Per the germline V gene, CDR1 is LNHDA and CDR2 is SQIVND (reference sequence). The CDR3 is 14 residues long. The chain's CDR3 is CASSMSSGDNEQFF. The CDR3 nucleotides are TGTGCCAGTAGTATGTCTAGCGGGGACAATGAGCAGTTCTTC.

The chain has TRBV18 and TRBJ1-1; D is perhaps TRBD1 (5 bases). CDR1 is KGHSH, CDR2 LQKENI, per germline. The CDR3 has 15 residues. V was cut by 3 bases and J by 0 bases, with 11 bases left in between. The DNA for the CDR3 is TGTGCCAGCTCACCCGGGACCCCTATGAACACTGAAGCTTTCTTT. It encodes CASSPGTPMNTEAFF.

The table lists this clone with a count of one. This chain connects TRBV7-9 to TRBJ2-1, with no clear D. This CDR3 comprises 17 residues. V shed 3 bases and J shed 6 bases, with 21 bases lying between them. Germline V gene sequence: CDR1 SEHNR, CDR2 FQNEAQ (reference sequence). The CDR3 here is CASSFLNRALLGNEQFF. CDR3 in DNA: TGTGCCAGCAGCTTCCTGAACCGGGCCCTATTAGGCAATGAGCAGTTCTTC.

The chain recombines TRBV18 with TRBJ2-7, with 11 bases lining up with TRBD2. The CDR3 length is 15 residues. Per the germline V gene, CDR1 is KGHSH and CDR2 is LQKENI. Trimming cost V 2 bases and J 4 bases; bases outside gene matches: 4. CDR3 nucleotides: TGTGCCAGCTCACCATTGGGACTAGCGGATTACGAGCAGTACTTC. Translated: CASSPLGLADYEQYF.

The chain carries TRBV3-1 (or the pseudogene TRBV3-2) and TRBJ2-7; 8 bases agree with TRBD2. The V segment lost 4 bases and the J segment 1 base; nucleotides outside the gene matches: 3. The CDR3 loop spans 14 amino acids. CDR1 LGHDT and CDR2 YNNKEL come from the germline V gene (reference sequence). In DNA form, the CDR3 reads TGTGCCAGCAGCCGGAGCGGGGGATCCTACGAGCAGTACTTC. This sequence encodes CASSRSGGSYEQYF.

This chain uses TRBV28 with TRBJ1-4, with a tentative D call TRBD1 (6 bases). Trimming shortened V by 6 bases and J by 7 bases, and 15 bases separated the two germline ends. This CDR3 comprises 14 residues. In germline, CDR1 is MDHEN, CDR2 SYDVKM. The CDR3 here is CASSVGTLTEKLFF. CDR3 bases: TGTGCCAGCAGCGTCGGGACACTTACTGAAAAACTGTTTTTT.

The chain carries TRBV14 and TRBJ1-1; D gene unclear. Per the germline V gene, CDR1 is SGHDN and CDR2 is FVKESK. The CDR3 is made up of 13 amino acids. Trimming took off 1 base at V and 1 base at J, with 4 bases between the two ends. This CDR3 reads CASSQGGNTEAFF. The CDR3 nucleotides read TGTGCCAGCAGCCAAGGGGGGAACACTGAAGCTTTCTTT.

The rearrangement joins TRBV7-2 to TRBJ2-5, with TRBD1 identical over 9 bases. The CDR3 spans 16 residues. V dropped 0 bases and J dropped 4; count of bases not matched to a gene: 6. Germline V lookup: CDR1 SGHTA, CDR2 FQGNSA. The CDR3 DNA reads as TGTGCCAGCAGCTTAGCGGGGACAGGGTTTGGAGAGACCCAGTACTTC. It encodes CASSLAGTGFGETQYF.

This clone was recorded once. The V call is TRBV18, the J call TRBJ2-1; 7 bases are a match to TRBD2. Trimming removed 0 bases from V and 3 bases from J; junction bases left unmatched: 5. CDR3 length: 16 residues. Germline lookup yields CDR1 KGHSH and CDR2 LQKENI. The CDR3 nucleotides are TGTGCCAGCTCACCACCGGGAGGGTACAGCTACAATGAGCAGTTCTTC. This encodes CASSPPGGYSYNEQFF.

The gene calls are TRBV7-2 and TRBJ2-1; D not certain. V lost 6 bases and J 4 bases, leaving 10 bases between the germline ends. Germline loops: CDR1 SGHTA, CDR2 FQGNSA. This CDR3 region has 13 residues. CDR3 sequence: CASRWSGYNEQFF. For the CDR3, the DNA is TGTGCCAGCAGATGGAGTGGGTACAATGAGCAGTTCTTC.

V usage is TRBV4-1 and J usage is TRBJ2-4; a possible D gene is TRBD2 (5 bases). Per the germline V gene, CDR1 is MGHRA and CDR2 is YSYEKL. With 4 bases removed from V and 7 bases from J, the gap between germline ends came to 11 bases. The CDR3 runs to 13 residues. The CDR3 bases are TGCGCCAGCAGCCCTACGAGGAGGAACATTCAGTACTTC. It translates to CASSPTRRNIQYF.

J is TRBJ2-7 and V is TRBV11-2; 7 bases fit TRBD2. Germline lookup yields CDR1 SGHAT and CDR2 FQNNGV. The CDR3 runs to 13 residues. V was clipped by 6 bases and J by 9 bases; unmatched bases: 11. This CDR3 reads CASSTGRESVQYF. The CDR3 DNA follows: TGTGCCAGCAGTACCGGGCGGGAGTCTGTGCAGTACTTC.

The chain couples TRBV6-4 to TRBJ2-7; D possibly corresponds to TRBD1 (5 bases). Trimming removed 5 bases from V and 0 bases from J, with 8 bases in between. The CDR3 runs 13 residues. Germline loops: CDR1 MRHNA, CDR2 SNTAGT. The CDR3 spells CASSKGDSYEQYF. The CDR3, as DNA: TGTGCCAGCAGTAAAGGGGACTCCTACGAGCAGTACTTC.

The rearrangement joins TRBV18 to TRBJ1-6, with TRBD1 as a possible D gene (5 bases). This CDR3 is built from 16 residues. Trimming removed 3 bases from V and 6 bases from J, with 15 bases in between. The germline V gene encodes CDR1 KGHSH and CDR2 LQKENI. CDR3 protein: CASSPQGPTANSPLHF. In DNA, the CDR3 is TGTGCCAGCTCACCGCAAGGGCCGACAGCTAATTCACCCCTCCACTTT. Drawing the rest from reference TRBV18 and TRBJ1-6, the complete variable domain is NAGVMQNPRHLVRRRGQEARLRCSPMKGHSHVYWYRQLPEEGLKFMVYLQKENIIDESGMPKERFSAEFPKEGPSILRIQQVVRGDSAAYFCASSPQGPTANSPLHFGNGTRLTVT.

The chain carries TRBV3-1 (or the pseudogene TRBV3-2) and TRBJ1-2; D not resolved. The CDR3 length is 13 residues. The V end lost 0 bases, the J end lost 4 bases, and 6 bases lay between the germline ends. The germline gives CDR1 LGHDT, CDR2 YNNKEL (reference sequence). The CDR3, as DNA: TGTGCCAGCAGCCAAGAACAGATCTATGGCTACACCTTC. The encoded protein is CASSQEQIYGYTF.

There are a few counts of this clone. The chain uses TRBV5-6 and TRBJ1-3; D is undetermined. The CDR3 runs to 14 residues. Germline loops: CDR1 SGHDT, CDR2 YYEEEE. Trimming took 0 bases from V and 2 from J, leaving 6 bases between them. The CDR3, as DNA: TGTGCCAGCAGCTTGGCACTTACTGGAAACACCATATATTTT. It yields the protein CASSLALTGNTIYF. Filled out from reference TRBV5-6 and TRBJ1-3, the complete variable domain reads DAGVTQSPTHLIKTRGQQVTLRCSPKSGHDTVSWYQQALGQGPQFIFQYYEEEERQRGNFPDRFSGHQFPNYSSELNVNALLLGDSALYLCASSLALTGNTIYFGEGSWLTVV.

This chain joins TRBV19 and TRBJ2-1; 14 nucleotides line up with TRBD2. CDR1 and CDR2 from the germline V gene are LNHDA and SQIVND (reference sequence). V was clipped by 5 bases and J by 7 bases; unmatched bases: 4. The length of the CDR3 is 15 residues. CDR3 in amino acids: CASSSGTSGSNEQFF. CDR3 DNA sequence: TGTGCCAGTAGTTCCGGGACTAGCGGGAGTAATGAGCAGTTCTTC.

The J gene is TRBJ1-2, the V gene TRBV28; D is uncertain. Germline CDR1 and CDR2: MDHEN and SYDVKM. The length of the CDR3 is 15 residues. V shed 7 bases and J shed 1 base, with 16 bases lying between them. The CDR3 DNA follows: TGTGCCAGCAACCCCTCGGACGGCTATAACTATGGCTACACCTTC. It encodes CASNPSDGYNYGYTF.

This rearrangement joins TRBV7-9 to TRBJ2-1; 10 nucleotides match TRBD2. Trimming at V came to 5 bases and at J to 14 bases, leaving 9 bases not matched to a gene. The CDR3 is 13 amino acids. Germline V CDR1 and CDR2: SEHNR, FQNEAQ (reference sequence). CDR3 nucleotide sequence: TGTGCCAGCAGCGAGCGTCAGCGGGAGGGCGAGTTCTTC. Translating it yields CASSERQREGEFF.

The chain recombines TRBV6-5 with TRBJ2-2; 9 nucleotides agree with TRBD1. CDR1 MNHEY and CDR2 SVGAGI come from the germline V gene. The CDR3 length is 14 residues. Trimming removed 5 bases from V and 4 bases from J; junction bases left unmatched: 2. CDR3 coding DNA: TGTGCCAGCAGTCGACAGGGGGGCACCGGGGAGCTGTTTTTT. This gives the protein CASSRQGGTGELFF.

The V and J genes are TRBV7-9 and TRBJ2-1; D may be TRBD2 (5 bases). Germline CDR1 is SEHNR and CDR2 is FQNEAQ (reference sequence). This CDR3 is built from 16 residues. The V end lost 0 bases, the J end lost 6 bases, and 15 bases lay between the germline ends. This CDR3 is CASSLALRVLGNEQFF. CDR3 nucleotides: TGTGCCAGCAGCTTAGCGCTGCGGGTTCTTGGCAATGAGCAGTTCTTC. The entire variable domain, with the rest obtained from reference TRBV7-9 and TRBJ2-1, is as follows: DTGVSQNPRHKITKRGQNVTFRCDPISEHNRLYWYRQTLGQGPEFLTYFQNEAQLEKSRLLSDRFSAERPKGSFSTLEIQRTEQGDSAMYLCASSLALRVLGNEQFFGPGTRLTVL.

The chain carries TRBV2 and TRBJ2-6, with D possibly TRBD2 on 7 matching bases. CDR1 and CDR2 (germline): SNHLY, FYNNEI. This CDR3 comprises 16 residues. The ends were cut back, 7 bases at V and 3 bases at J, with 16 bases in the middle. The CDR3: CASTQQGGLGANVLTF. CDR3 sequence (DNA): TGTGCCAGCACCCAACAGGGAGGGCTTGGGGCCAACGTCCTGACTTTC.

This clone was detected once. This CDR3 reads CASSLGSSRTNEQFF. The CDR3 bases are TGTGCCAGCAGTTTAGGGTCCAGCAGGACCAATGAGCAGTTCTTC. The chain is built from TRBV28 and TRBJ2-1; D uncertain. Germline CDR1 reads MDHEN; CDR2 reads SYDVKM. The V end lost 2 bases, the J end lost 6 bases, and 14 bases lay between the germline ends. CDR3 length equals 15 residues.